This TCR beta chain was captured by sequencing in a study of blood T cell repertoires in COVID-19. Clones were read by immunoSEQ multiplex PCR, and TCRdb kept only the in-frame ones, dropping some. Of some 88,000 clones listed, 86% were seen once; the top ten hold less than 9%. In germline, CDR1 is MDHEN, CDR2 SYDVKM. V gave up 2 bases and J gave up 8 bases; unmatched junction bases: 10. The CDR3 is 15 amino acids. This receptor was obtained from a man aged 55-75 years with acute or convalescent COVID-19. The V call is TRBV28, the J call TRBJ1-2; 8 positions agree with TRBD1. The material sequenced was peripheral blood. CDR3 bases: TGTGCCAGCAGTTTAACAGGACAGGGTCTGTGGGGCTACACCTTC. It is translated as CASSLTGQGLWGYTF.